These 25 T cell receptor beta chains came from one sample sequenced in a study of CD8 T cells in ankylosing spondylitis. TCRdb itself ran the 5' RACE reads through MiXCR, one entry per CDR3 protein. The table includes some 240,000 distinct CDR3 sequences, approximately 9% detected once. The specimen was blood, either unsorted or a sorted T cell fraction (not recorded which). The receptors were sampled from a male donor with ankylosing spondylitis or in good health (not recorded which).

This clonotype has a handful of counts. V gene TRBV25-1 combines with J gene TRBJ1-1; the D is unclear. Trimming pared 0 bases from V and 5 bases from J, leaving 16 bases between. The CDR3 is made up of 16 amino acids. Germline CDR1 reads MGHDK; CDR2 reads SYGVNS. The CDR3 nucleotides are TGTGCCAGCAGTGAATATGGTGACCCCCAGTGGACTGAAGCTTTCTTT. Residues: CASSEYGDPQWTEAFF.

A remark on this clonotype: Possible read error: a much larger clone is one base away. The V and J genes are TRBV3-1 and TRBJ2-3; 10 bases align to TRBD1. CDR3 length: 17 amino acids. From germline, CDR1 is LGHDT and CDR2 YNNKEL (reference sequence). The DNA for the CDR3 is TGTGCCAGCACCCAAGATGGACAGGGGGAAAAGGGAGATACGCAGTATTTT. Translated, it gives CASTQDGQGEKGDTQYF.

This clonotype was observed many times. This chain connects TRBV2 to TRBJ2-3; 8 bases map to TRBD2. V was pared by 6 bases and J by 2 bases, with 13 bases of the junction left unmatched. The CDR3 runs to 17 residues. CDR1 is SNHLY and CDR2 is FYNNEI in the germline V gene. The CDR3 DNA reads TGTGCCAGCAGCCGTTGGGGTAGCGGGGCCTCCACAGATACGCAGTATTTT. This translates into CASSRWGSGASTDTQYF.

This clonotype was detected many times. CDR3 in DNA: TGTGCCACGTGGAAGGGAGACGGGAACACTGAAGCTTTCTTT. Protein product: CATWKGDGNTEAFF. The chain links TRBV10-3 to TRBJ1-1, with D uncertain. The CDR3 extends over 14 amino acids. Germline V gives CDR1 ENHRY, CDR2 SYGVKD. V lost 10 bases to trimming and J lost 1 base, with 16 bases between them.

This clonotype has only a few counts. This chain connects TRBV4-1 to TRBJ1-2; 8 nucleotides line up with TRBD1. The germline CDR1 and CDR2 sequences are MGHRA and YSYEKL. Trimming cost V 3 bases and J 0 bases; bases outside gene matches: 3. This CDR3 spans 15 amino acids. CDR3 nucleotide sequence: TGCGCCAGCAGCCACCCGGGACAGGCTAACTATGGCTACACCTTC. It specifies CASSHPGQANYGYTF.

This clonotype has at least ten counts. As DNA, the CDR3 is TGCGCCAGCAGATTTATCCCAGAGAACACTGAAGCTTTCTTT. Translation: CASRFIPENTEAFF. V and J are TRBV5-1 and TRBJ1-1; D is uncertain. V was trimmed by 5 bases and J by 1 base, leaving 12 bases between them. Germline assignment: CDR1 SGHRS and CDR2 YFSETQ. The CDR3 extends over 14 amino acids.

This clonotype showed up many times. The CDR3 spells CASSPTIAINNEQFF. CDR3 nucleotide sequence: TGTGCCAGCAGCCCTACCATCGCAATAAACAATGAGCAGTTCTTC. The genes are TRBV7-9 and TRBJ2-1; unclear D gene. The germline CDR1 and CDR2 sequences are SEHNR and FQNEAQ (reference sequence). The CDR3 runs 15 residues. V gave up 5 bases and J gave up 5 bases, with 16 bases separating them.

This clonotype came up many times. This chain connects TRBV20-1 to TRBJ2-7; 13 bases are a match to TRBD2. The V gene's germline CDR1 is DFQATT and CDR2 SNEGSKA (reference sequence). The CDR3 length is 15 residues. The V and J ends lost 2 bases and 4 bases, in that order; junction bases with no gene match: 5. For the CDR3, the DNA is TGCAGTGCTAGACGGACTAGCGGGGGAGGTTACGAGCAGTACTTC. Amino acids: CSARRTSGGGYEQYF.

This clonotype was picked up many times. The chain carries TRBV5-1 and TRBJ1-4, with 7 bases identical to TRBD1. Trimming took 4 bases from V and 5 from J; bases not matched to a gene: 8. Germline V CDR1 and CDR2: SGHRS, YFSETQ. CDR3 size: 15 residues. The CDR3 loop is CASSTGQAGNEKLFF. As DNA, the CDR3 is TGCGCCAGCAGCACCGGACAGGCTGGGAATGAAAAACTGTTTTTT.

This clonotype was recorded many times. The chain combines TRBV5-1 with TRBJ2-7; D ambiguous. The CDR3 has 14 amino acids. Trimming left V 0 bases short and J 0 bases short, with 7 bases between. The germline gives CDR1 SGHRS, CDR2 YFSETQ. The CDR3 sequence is CASSLVTSSYEQYF. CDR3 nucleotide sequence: TGCGCCAGCAGCTTGGTGACTTCCTCCTACGAGCAGTACTTC.

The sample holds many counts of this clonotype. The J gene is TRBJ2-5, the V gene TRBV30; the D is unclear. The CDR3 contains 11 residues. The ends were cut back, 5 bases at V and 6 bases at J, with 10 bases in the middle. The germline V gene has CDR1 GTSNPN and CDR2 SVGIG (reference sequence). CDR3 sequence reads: CAWGLAQTQYF. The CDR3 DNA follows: TGTGCCTGGGGGCTGGCTCAGACCCAGTACTTC.

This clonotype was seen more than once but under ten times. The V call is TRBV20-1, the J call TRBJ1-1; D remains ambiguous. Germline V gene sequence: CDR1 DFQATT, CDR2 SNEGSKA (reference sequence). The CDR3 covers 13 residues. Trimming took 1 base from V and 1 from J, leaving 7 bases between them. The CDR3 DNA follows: TGCAGTGCTAGAGCTCGGGAGAACACTGAAGCTTTCTTT. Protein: CSARARENTEAFF.

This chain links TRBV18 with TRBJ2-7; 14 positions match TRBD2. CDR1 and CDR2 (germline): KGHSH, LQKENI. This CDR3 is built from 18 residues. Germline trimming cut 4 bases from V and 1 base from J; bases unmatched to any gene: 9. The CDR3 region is CASSLGLAGGPTSYEQYF. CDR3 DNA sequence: TGTGCCAGCTCACTTGGACTAGCGGGAGGACCTACATCCTACGAGCAGTACTTC.

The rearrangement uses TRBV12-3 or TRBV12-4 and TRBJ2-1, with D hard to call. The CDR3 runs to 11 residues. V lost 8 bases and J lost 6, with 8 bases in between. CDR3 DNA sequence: TGTGCCAGCGGGCTTGTCAATGAGCAGTTCTTC. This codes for CASGLVNEQFF.

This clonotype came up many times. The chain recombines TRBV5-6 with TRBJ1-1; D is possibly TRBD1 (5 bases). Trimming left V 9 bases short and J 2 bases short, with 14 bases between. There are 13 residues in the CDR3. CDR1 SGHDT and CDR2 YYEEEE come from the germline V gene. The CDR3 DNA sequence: TGTGCCACTAGACAGAACCTTAACACTGAAGCTTTCTTT. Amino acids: CATRQNLNTEAFF.

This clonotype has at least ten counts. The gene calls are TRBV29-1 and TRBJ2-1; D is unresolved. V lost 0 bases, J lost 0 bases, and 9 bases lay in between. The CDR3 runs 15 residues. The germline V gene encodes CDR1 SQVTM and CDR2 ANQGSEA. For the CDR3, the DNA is TGCAGCGTTGAAGATACTACGAGCTCCTACAATGAGCAGTTCTTC. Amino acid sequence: CSVEDTTSSYNEQFF.

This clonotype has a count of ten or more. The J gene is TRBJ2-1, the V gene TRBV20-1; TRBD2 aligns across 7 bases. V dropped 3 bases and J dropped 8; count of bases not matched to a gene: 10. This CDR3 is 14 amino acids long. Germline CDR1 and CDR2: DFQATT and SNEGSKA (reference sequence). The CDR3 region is CSASDGTTVDEQFF. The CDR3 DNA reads TGCAGTGCTAGCGACGGGACTACCGTCGATGAGCAGTTCTTC.

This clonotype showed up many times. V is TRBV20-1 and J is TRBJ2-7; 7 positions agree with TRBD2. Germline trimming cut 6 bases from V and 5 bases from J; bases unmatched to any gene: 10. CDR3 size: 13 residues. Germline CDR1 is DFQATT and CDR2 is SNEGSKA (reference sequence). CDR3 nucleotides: TGCAGTGCGAGGGAGGGCAGCGGGAACGAGCAGTACTTC. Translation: CSAREGSGNEQYF.

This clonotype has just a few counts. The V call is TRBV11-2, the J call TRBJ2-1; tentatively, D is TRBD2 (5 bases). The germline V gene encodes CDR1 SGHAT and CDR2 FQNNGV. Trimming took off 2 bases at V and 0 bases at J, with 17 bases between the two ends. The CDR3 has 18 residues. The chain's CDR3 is CASSLLTWSGSSYNEQFF. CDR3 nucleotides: TGTGCCAGCAGCTTATTGACCTGGTCGGGGAGCTCCTACAATGAGCAGTTCTTC.

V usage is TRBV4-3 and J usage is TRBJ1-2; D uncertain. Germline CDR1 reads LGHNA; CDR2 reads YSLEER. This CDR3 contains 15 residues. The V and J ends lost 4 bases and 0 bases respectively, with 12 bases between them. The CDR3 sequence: CASSPRPGTNYGYTF. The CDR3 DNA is TGCGCCAGCAGCCCCCGCCCTGGGACTAACTATGGCTACACCTTC.

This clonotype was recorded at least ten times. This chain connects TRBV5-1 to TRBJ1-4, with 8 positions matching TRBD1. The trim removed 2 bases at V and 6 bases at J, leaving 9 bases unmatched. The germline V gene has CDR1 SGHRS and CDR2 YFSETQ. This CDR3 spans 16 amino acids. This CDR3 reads CASSFPTGVRDEKLFF. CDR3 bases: TGCGCCAGCAGCTTTCCGACAGGGGTGCGTGATGAAAAACTGTTTTTT.

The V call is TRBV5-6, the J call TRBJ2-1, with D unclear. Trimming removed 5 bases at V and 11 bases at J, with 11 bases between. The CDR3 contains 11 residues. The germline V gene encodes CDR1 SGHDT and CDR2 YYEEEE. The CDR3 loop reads CASSQSSKQFF. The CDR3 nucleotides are TGTGCCAGCAGTCAGAGTAGTAAGCAGTTCTTC.

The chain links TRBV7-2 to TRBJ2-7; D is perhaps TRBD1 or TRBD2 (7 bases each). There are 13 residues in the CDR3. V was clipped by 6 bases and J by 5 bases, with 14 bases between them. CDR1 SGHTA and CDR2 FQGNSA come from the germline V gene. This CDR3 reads CASRPGGGHEQYF. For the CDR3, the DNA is TGTGCCAGCAGGCCAGGGGGGGGCCACGAGCAGTACTTC.

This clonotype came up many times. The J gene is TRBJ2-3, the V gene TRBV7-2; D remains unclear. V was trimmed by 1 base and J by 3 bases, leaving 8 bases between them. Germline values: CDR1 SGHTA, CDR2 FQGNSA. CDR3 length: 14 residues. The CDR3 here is CASSLEPQTDTQYF. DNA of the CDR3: TGTGCCAGCAGCTTAGAGCCACAGACAGATACGCAGTATTTT.

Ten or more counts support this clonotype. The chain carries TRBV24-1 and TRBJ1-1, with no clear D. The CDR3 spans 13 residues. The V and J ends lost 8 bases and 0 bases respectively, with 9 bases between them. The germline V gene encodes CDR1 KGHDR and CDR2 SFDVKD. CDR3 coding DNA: TGTGCCACCACGGCAGCCATGAACACTGAAGCTTTCTTT. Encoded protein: CATTAAMNTEAFF.